This entry lists 26 T cell receptor beta chains sequenced from one sample in a study of T-cell memory formation after mild COVID-19. TCRdb called the 5' RACE reads again in MiXCR, with one record for every CDR3 protein. The sample carries about 420,000 distinct CDR3 sequences, about a quarter recorded once. Sequencing was carried out using PBMCs or a T cell subset sorted from them (not recorded which). The receptor set was obtained from an adult woman who had mild COVID-19 (a few samples of this study predate the infection). Cell type and time point are not known.

This clonotype was recorded a few times. The V call is TRBV20-1, the J call TRBJ2-1; D ambiguous. Trimming cost V 3 bases and J 7 bases, with 16 bases left between them. The CDR3 sequence is 14 residues long. CDR1 and CDR2 (germline): DFQATT, SNEGSKA (reference sequence). The CDR3 coding sequence is TGCAGTGCTAGTTCTCCGTTCACGGAGAATGAGCAGTTCTTC. Protein: CSASSPFTENEQFF.

This chain connects TRBV6-2 or TRBV6-3 to TRBJ1-2, with a tentative D call TRBD1 (5 bases). The CDR3 runs 13 residues. V lost 5 bases to trimming and J lost 3 bases, with 10 bases between them. Looked up from germline, CDR1 is MNHEY and CDR2 is SVGEGT. CDR3 protein: CASSPGAYYGYTF. CDR3 in DNA: TGTGCCAGCAGTCCCGGGGCCTACTATGGCTACACCTTC.

The J gene is TRBJ2-5, the V gene TRBV29-1; 8 bases match TRBD1. The CDR3 spans 13 residues. Unmatched junction bases numbered 4, after V lost 3 bases and J lost 4 bases. The germline V gene has CDR1 SQVTM and CDR2 ANQGSEA. CDR3 region: CSVERTGRETQYF. CDR3 sequence (DNA): TGCAGCGTTGAGAGGACAGGGAGAGAGACCCAGTACTTC. Filled out from reference TRBV29-1 and TRBJ2-5, the complete variable domain reads SAVISQKPSRDICQRGTSLTIQCQVDSQVTMMFWYRQQPGQSLTLIATANQGSEATYESGFVIDKFPISRPNLTFSTLTVSNMSPEDSSIYLCSVERTGRETQYFGPGTRLLVL.

The sample holds many counts of this clonotype. The rearrangement joins TRBV7-9 to TRBJ2-3; D unclear. The ends were cut back, 4 bases at V and 2 bases at J, with 19 bases in the middle. The CDR3 runs 17 residues. The germline CDR1 and CDR2 sequences are SEHNR and FQNEAQ (reference sequence). The CDR3, as DNA: TGTGCCAGCAGCTCACTTCGCGGCAGCTCGGTCACAGATACGCAGTATTTT. Translated: CASSSLRGSSVTDTQYF. Full variable domain (rest looked up from reference TRBV7-9 and TRBJ2-3): DTGVSQNPRHKITKRGQNVTFRCDPISEHNRLYWYRQTLGQGPEFLTYFQNEAQLEKSRLLSDRFSAERPKGSFSTLEIQRTEQGDSAMYLCASSSLRGSSVTDTQYFGPGTRLTVL.

This chain uses TRBV4-3 with TRBJ2-1, with TRBD2 matching 8 bases. V was clipped by 4 bases and J by 4 bases; unmatched bases: 18. This CDR3 is built from 19 residues. Germline-derived CDR1 and CDR2 are LGHNA and YSLEER. The DNA for the CDR3 is TGCGCCAGCAGCCCTGGACCCGGAGAAGCGGGAGTGGTATACAATGAGCAGTTCTTC. Its protein product is CASSPGPGEAGVVYNEQFF.

The table lists this clonotype with a few counts. The chain uses TRBV2 and TRBJ2-7, with D possibly TRBD1 on 6 matching bases. Trimming removed 6 bases from V and 0 bases from J, with 12 bases in between. The CDR3 extends over 14 amino acids. CDR1 SNHLY and CDR2 FYNNEI come from the germline V gene. The CDR3 coding sequence is TGTGCCAGCAGGCTACAGGGTAGCTCCTACGAGCAGTACTTC. Translation gives CASRLQGSSYEQYF.

The V call is TRBV4-1, the J call TRBJ2-2, with 10 bases fitting TRBD2. The CDR3 is 16 residues long. Germline assignment: CDR1 MGHRA and CDR2 YSYEKL. Trimming cost V 1 base and J 7 bases; bases outside gene matches: 6. The CDR3 DNA follows: TGCGCCAGCAGCCAAGTCGCTAGCGGGAGTGGCGGGGAGCTGTTTTTT. This codes for CASSQVASGSGGELFF.

This chain joins TRBV5-1 and TRBJ2-3, with D possibly matching TRBD1 (5 bases). Deletions cut 1 base from V and 5 bases from J, with 14 bases between. CDR1 SGHRS and CDR2 YFSETQ come from the germline V gene. CDR3 length: 15 residues. The CDR3 DNA sequence: TGCGCCAGCAGCTTGTCGGCAGGGCGTCAAGATACGCAGTATTTT. It translates to CASSLSAGRQDTQYF.

The chain is built from TRBV7-8 and TRBJ1-5; a possible D gene is TRBD1 (5 bases). The germline V gene has CDR1 SGHVS and CDR2 FQNEAQ. This CDR3 has 15 residues. Trimming left V 4 bases short and J 0 bases short, with 10 bases between. Here the CDR3 DNA reads TGTGCCAGCAGCTCAGGGACCTATAGCAATCAGCCCCAGCATTTT. It is translated as CASSSGTYSNQPQHF. Supplemented by reference TRBV7-8 and TRBJ1-5, the full variable domain reads GAGVSQSPRYKVAKRGQDVALRCDPISGHVSLFWYQQALGQGPEFLTYFQNEAQLDKSGLPSDRFFAERPEGSVSTLKIQRTQQEDSAVYLCASSSGTYSNQPQHFGDGTRLSIL.

This clonotype was detected a few times. V and J are TRBV20-1 and TRBJ1-4; tentative D call: TRBD1 (5 bases). CDR1 is DFQATT and CDR2 is SNEGSKA in the germline V gene (reference sequence). CDR3 length: 15 amino acids. Trimming took off 3 bases at V and 2 bases at J, with 13 bases between the two ends. The CDR3 loop reads CSARNPGSTNEKLFF. CDR3 nucleotides: TGCAGTGCTAGGAACCCAGGGAGCACTAATGAAAAACTGTTTTTT.

This clonotype appeared a few times. This chain uses TRBV7-2 with TRBJ2-4; the D gene is possibly TRBD1 (6 bases). V lost 1 base and J 0 bases, leaving 10 bases between the germline ends. The CDR3 loop spans 16 amino acids. Germline V lookup: CDR1 SGHTA, CDR2 FQGNSA. The CDR3 DNA reads TGTGCCAGCAGCTTAGAAGGACAGTTAGCCAAAAACATTCAGTACTTC. Translating gives CASSLEGQLAKNIQYF.

This clonotype has a handful of counts. The rearrangement joins TRBV7-6 to TRBJ2-3, with 11 bases fitting TRBD2. CDR3 length: 15 amino acids. Trimming removed 5 bases from V and 1 base from J; junction bases left unmatched: 2. CDR1 is SGHVS and CDR2 is FNYEAQ in the germline V gene. The CDR3: CASSDSGRGTDTQYF. The CDR3 DNA follows: TGTGCCAGCAGCGATAGCGGGAGGGGCACAGATACGCAGTATTTT.

This clonotype was seen a few times. The V call is TRBV7-9, the J call TRBJ2-5; D is unresolved. The CDR3 is made up of 14 amino acids. Germline V gene data show CDR1 as SEHNR and CDR2 as FQNEAQ (reference sequence). V lost 2 bases to trimming and J lost 2 bases, with 9 bases between them. The CDR3 DNA is TGTGCCAGCAGCTTATTAGCAGTTCAAGAGACCCAGTACTTC. It encodes CASSLLAVQETQYF.

The chain has TRBV20-1 and TRBJ1-1; 7 nucleotides match TRBD1. CDR1 is DFQATT, CDR2 SNEGSKA, per germline (reference sequence). Trimming took 6 bases from V and 1 from J; bases not matched to a gene: 11. The CDR3 totals 15 residues. As DNA, the CDR3 is TGCAGTGCCCAGCGGAGGGGACAGCAGAACACTGAAGCTTTCTTT. This codes for CSAQRRGQQNTEAFF.

Only a few counts were recorded for this clonotype. The CDR3 DNA is TGTGCCAGCAGCCAAGATGGGGGCGGGAGGGCCTACAATGAGCAGTTCTTC. It is translated as CASSQDGGGRAYNEQFF. J is TRBJ2-1 and V is TRBV14, with 9 bases identical to TRBD2. The CDR3 is 17 amino acids. V was pared by 0 bases and J by 2 bases, with 5 bases of the junction left unmatched. Germline loops: CDR1 SGHDN, CDR2 FVKESK.

This clonotype was seen repeatedly, ten times or more. The chain recombines TRBV4-2 with TRBJ2-6; maybe TRBD2 (6 bases). Trimming left V 7 bases short and J 0 bases short, with 19 bases between. Per the germline V gene, CDR1 is LGHNA and CDR2 is YNFKEQ. The CDR3 covers 18 residues. CDR3 sequence (DNA): TGTGCCAGCAAAGATGGGGGAGGCCAAGTCTCTGGGGCCAACGTCCTGACTTTC. Translated, it gives CASKDGGGQVSGANVLTF.

This sequence joins TRBV3-1 and TRBJ1-2; TRBD1 might be the D (5 bases). Per germline, CDR1 LGHDT and CDR2 YNNKEL (reference sequence). V was cut by 7 bases and J by 8 bases, with 14 bases left in between. This CDR3 region has 12 residues. The CDR3 bases are TGTGCCAGCAAAGGCAGGGTCGACGGCTACACCTTC. It encodes CASKGRVDGYTF.

The chain uses TRBV9 and TRBJ2-6; D unclear. Germline V gene lookup returns CDR1 SGDLS and CDR2 YYNGEE. With 3 bases removed from V and 0 bases from J, the gap between germline ends came to 13 bases. CDR3 size: 17 residues. The CDR3 DNA is TGTGCCAGCAGCGCTCGCCGCACCAGCTCTGGGGCCAACGTCCTGACTTTC. Amino acid sequence: CASSARRTSSGANVLTF.

There are a few counts of this clonotype. The J gene is TRBJ2-1, the V gene TRBV5-1, with D tentatively TRBD1 (6 bases). The CDR3 has 14 residues. Trimming cost V 4 bases and J 8 bases, with 16 bases left between them. Looked up from germline, CDR1 is SGHRS and CDR2 is YFSETQ. The CDR3 reads CASSTETGGDEQFF. DNA of the CDR3: TGCGCCAGCAGCACAGAGACAGGTGGGGATGAGCAGTTCTTC.

The chain links TRBV7-8 to TRBJ2-1; 8 bases align to TRBD2. The germline V gene encodes CDR1 SGHVS and CDR2 FQNEAQ. The junction had 9 bases not matched to a gene; V was cut back by 0 bases and J by 8 bases. The length of the CDR3 is 16 residues. The CDR3 loop is CASSLANRGRSDEQFF. CDR3 nucleotide sequence: TGTGCCAGCAGCTTAGCGAATCGCGGGAGGAGTGATGAGCAGTTCTTC.

There are a few counts of this clonotype. The rearrangement uses TRBV27 and TRBJ2-2, with TRBD2 identical over 7 bases. The CDR3 contains 17 residues. Germline-derived CDR1 and CDR2 are MNHEY and SMNVEV (reference sequence). With V trimmed by 0 bases and J by 3 bases, 7 bases remained unmatched. The CDR3 coding sequence is TGTGCCAGCAGTTTATCGGGTTGGGGAGGGTACACCGGGGAGCTGTTTTTT. This gives the protein CASSLSGWGGYTGELFF.

The chain is built from TRBV12-3 or TRBV12-4 and TRBJ1-2; perhaps TRBD1 as D (5 bases). V lost 6 bases to trimming and J lost 7 bases, with 18 bases between them. The CDR3 spans 14 residues. The CDR3 loop is CASSETDRAGGYTF. The CDR3 nucleotides read TGTGCCAGCAGCGAGACAGACCGGGCGGGTGGCTACACCTTC.

This chain joins TRBV5-5 and TRBJ2-7; a possible D gene is TRBD2 (6 bases). Trimming shortened V by 4 bases and J by 3 bases, and 14 bases separated the two germline ends. This CDR3 has 14 residues. Germline-derived CDR1 and CDR2 are SGHKS and YYEKEE (reference sequence). CDR3 bases: TGTGCCAGCAGCCCCCGGGGACTGGTCTACGAGCAGTACTTC. It translates to CASSPRGLVYEQYF.

The CDR3 DNA reads as TGTGCCAGCAGCCACTCACTCCGGGGCTCTACTGAAGCTTTCTTT. Translating gives CASSHSLRGSTEAFF. This sequence joins TRBV14 and TRBJ1-1; tentative D call: TRBD1 (5 bases). The CDR3 contains 15 residues. The germline V gene has CDR1 SGHDN and CDR2 FVKESK. The V end was cut by 3 bases, the J end by 5 bases, with 16 bases between.

This clonotype was counted only a few times. The genes are TRBV12-3 or TRBV12-4 and TRBJ2-5, with a tentative D call TRBD2 (6 bases). The CDR3 contains 13 residues. The V and J ends lost 5 bases and 4 bases respectively, with 11 bases between them. CDR3 sequence reads: CASSVLASETQYF. The CDR3 DNA follows: TGTGCCAGCAGTGTTCTAGCGTCAGAGACCCAGTACTTC.

This chain connects TRBV6-5 to TRBJ2-2; TRBD2 is a possible D gene (5 bases). The CDR3 consists of 14 residues. In germline, CDR1 is MNHEY, CDR2 SVGAGI. V lost 2 bases and J 6 bases, leaving 10 bases between the germline ends. DNA for the CDR3: TGTGCCAGCAGTTACGAGAGGGAATCCGGGGAGCTGTTTTTT. This encodes CASSYERESGELFF.